This TCR beta chain was captured in a study of OX40 agonist ivuxolimab in advanced cancers. Whole-study findings and limits: Among the lowest peripheral clonal expansion occurred in 0.1-3.0 mg/kg partial responders.

The CDR3 is made up of 13 amino acids. Trimming stripped 7 bases from V and 2 bases from J, with 12 bases between. The germline gives CDR1 GTSNPN, CDR2 SVGIG (reference sequence). Only in-frame clones appear in the TCRdb table, and some are missing; sequencing was by immunoSEQ multiplex PCR. The sample includes some 59,000 clones, around 90% of them seen just once. This clone was seen only a few times. Its antigen is as yet unknown. The sample here was CD4+ or CD8+ T cells sorted from blood, taken in a trial of the OX40 agonist ivuxolimab. This rearrangement joins TRBV30 to TRBJ1-5, with D unresolved. The clonotype was recovered from an adult with an advanced solid tumor such as melanoma, head and neck, liver or kidney cancer. The DNA of the CDR3 is TGTGCCTCGGCTTTTAAGGGCAATCAGCCCCAGCATTTT. Translation gives CASAFKGNQPQHF.